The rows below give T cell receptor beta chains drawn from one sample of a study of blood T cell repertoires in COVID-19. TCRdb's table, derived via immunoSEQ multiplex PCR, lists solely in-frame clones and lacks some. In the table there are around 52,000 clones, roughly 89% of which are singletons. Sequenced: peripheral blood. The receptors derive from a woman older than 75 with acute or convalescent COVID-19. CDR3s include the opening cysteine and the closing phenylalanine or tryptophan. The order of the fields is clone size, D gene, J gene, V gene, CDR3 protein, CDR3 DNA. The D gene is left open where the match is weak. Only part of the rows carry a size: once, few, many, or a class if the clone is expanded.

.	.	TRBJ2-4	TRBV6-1	CASSEQTKNIQYF	TGTGCCAGCAGTGAACAAACCAAAAACATTCAGTACTTC
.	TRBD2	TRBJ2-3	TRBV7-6	CASSSPSGGASDTQYF	TGTGCCAGCAGCTCCCCGAGCGGGGGGGCCTCAGATACGCAGTATTTT
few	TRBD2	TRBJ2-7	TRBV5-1	CASSFFSGGYEQYF	TGCGCCAGCAGCTTTTTTAGCGGGGGGTACGAGCAGTACTTC
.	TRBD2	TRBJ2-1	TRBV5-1	CASTPRTSGYNEQFF	TGCGCCAGCACACCCCGGACTAGCGGCTACAATGAGCAGTTCTTC
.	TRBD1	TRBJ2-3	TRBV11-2	CASSLRGQGVADTQYF	TGTGCCAGCAGCTTACGGGGACAGGGGGTGGCAGATACGCAGTATTTT
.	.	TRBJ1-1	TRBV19	CASSIGRWGTEAFF	TGTGCCAGTAGTATTGGGAGGTGGGGGACTGAAGCTTTCTTT
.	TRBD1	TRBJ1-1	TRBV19	CASSIPTGQLGTEAFF	TGTGCCAGTAGTATACCGACAGGGCAGTTAGGGACTGAAGCTTTCTTT
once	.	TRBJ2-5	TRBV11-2	CASSLVSFGAGRGGTQYF	TGTGCCAGCAGCTTAGTATCTTTTGGGGCAGGGCGAGGTGGGACCCAGTACTTC
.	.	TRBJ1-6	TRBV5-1	CASSLARLSSGSPLHF	TGCGCCAGCAGCTTGGCCAGACTCTCCTCGGGATCACCCCTCCACTTT
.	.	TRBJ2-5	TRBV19	CASSISSAYQETQYF	TGTGCCAGTAGTATATCTTCAGCGTACCAAGAGACCCAGTACTTC
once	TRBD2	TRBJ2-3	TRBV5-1	CASSLRLAGRRDTQYF	TGCGCCAGCAGCTTGCGGCTAGCGGGGCGCCGGGATACGCAGTATTTT
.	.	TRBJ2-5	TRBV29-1	CSVEKRAMRTPTGETQYF	TGCAGCGTTGAGAAAAGGGCTATGAGGACTCCGACTGGGGAGACCCAGTACTTC
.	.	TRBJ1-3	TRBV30	CAWSGQSSSGNTIYF	TGTGCCTGGAGTGGACAGTCGAGCTCTGGAAACACCATATATTTT
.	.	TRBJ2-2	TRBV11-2	CASSPGVNTGELFF	TGTGCCAGCAGCCCCGGGGTAAACACCGGGGAGCTGTTTTTT
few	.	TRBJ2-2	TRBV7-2	CASSRDDASTGELFF	TGTGCCAGCAGCCGGGATGATGCCTCAACCGGGGAGCTGTTTTTT
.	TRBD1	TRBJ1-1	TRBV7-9	CASSQRGTGNTEAFF	TGTGCCAGCAGCCAGAGAGGGACAGGGAACACTGAAGCTTTCTTT
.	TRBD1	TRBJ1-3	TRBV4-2	CASSPDREPGNTIYF	TGTGCCAGCAGCCCGGACAGGGAGCCAGGAAACACCATATATTTT
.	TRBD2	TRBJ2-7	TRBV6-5	CASSRSGGTSYEQYF	TGTGCCAGCAGCCGGTCCGGGGGGACGTCCTACGAGCAGTACTTC
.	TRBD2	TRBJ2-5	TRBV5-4	CASSSPTSGEETQYF	TGTGCCAGCAGCTCTCCGACTAGCGGGGAGGAGACCCAGTACTTC
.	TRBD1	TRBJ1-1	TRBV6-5	CASSFHRGRNTEAFF	TGTGCCAGCAGTTTTCACAGGGGAAGGAACACTGAAGCTTTCTTT
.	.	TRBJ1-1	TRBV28	CASSLSEIGTEAFF	TGTGCCAGCAGTTTATCGGAGATTGGCACTGAAGCTTTCTTT
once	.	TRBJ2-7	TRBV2	CASSGIVAGASYEQYF	TGTGCCAGCAGTGGAATAGTTGCAGGGGCCTCCTACGAGCAGTACTTC
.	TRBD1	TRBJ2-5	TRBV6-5	CASRKRGGGETQYF	TGTGCCAGCAGGAAGCGAGGGGGCGGAGAGACCCAGTACTTC
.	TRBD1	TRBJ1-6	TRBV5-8	CASSSDRGAYNSPLHF	TGTGCCAGCAGCTCGGACAGGGGCGCGTATAATTCACCCCTCCACTTT
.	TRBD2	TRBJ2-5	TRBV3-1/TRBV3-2	CASSQGTSLETQYF	TGTGCCAGCAGCCAGGGGACTAGCCTGGAGACCCAGTACTTC
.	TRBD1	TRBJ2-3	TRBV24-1	CATSDAGTGTDTQYF	TGTGCCACCAGTGATGCCGGGACAGGTACAGATACGCAGTATTTT
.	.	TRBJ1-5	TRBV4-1	CASSQDTQALNQPQHF	TGCGCCAGCAGCCAAGATACGCAGGCCCTCAATCAGCCCCAGCATTTT
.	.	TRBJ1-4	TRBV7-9	CASSQRGGNEKLFF	TGTGCCAGCAGCCAGCGGGGAGGCAATGAAAAACTGTTTTTT
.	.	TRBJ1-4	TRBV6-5	CASSYRTANEKLFF	TGTGCCAGCAGTTACAGGACAGCTAATGAAAAACTGTTTTTT
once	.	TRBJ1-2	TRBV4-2	CASSQVGGVRNGYTF	TGTGCCAGCAGCCAAGTTGGAGGTGTCAGAAATGGCTACACCTTC
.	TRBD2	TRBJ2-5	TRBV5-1	CASSLLGLAGLQETQYF	TGCGCCAGCAGCTTATTAGGACTAGCGGGGCTCCAAGAGACCCAGTACTTC